A selection of T cell receptor beta chains follows, all from one sample in a study of T-cell reconstitution after alpha-beta-depleted transplantation in children. TCRdb reprocessed the PCR reads via MiXCR and lists one record per CDR3 protein. Seen here are 700,000 to 950,000 distinct CDR3 sequences, less than 20% observed once, and the top ten hold roughly 5%. The specimen was PBMCs, mostly from graft donor cells, collected 360 days after TCRalphabeta/CD19-depleted stem cell transplant. These receptors were obtained from a male patient between 5 and 17 years old who had a stem cell transplant for acute lymphoblastic leukemia, so the T cells may come from the graft donor. Each CDR3 is given with its conserved first and last residue. A D gene is named only where the DNA matches it firmly. Size is omitted from some rows. Given values are once, few, many or a class for expanded clones.

J: TRBJ2-1
V: TRBV9
D: TRBD2
size: many
CDR3: CASSDPATSGSHNEQFF
DNA: TGTGCCAGCAGCGACCCGGCGACTAGCGGGAGTCACAATGAGCAGTTCTTC

J: TRBJ2-3
V: TRBV4-1
D: TRBD2
size: NA
CDR3: CASSPGLAGGQDTQYF
DNA: TGCGCCAGCAGCCCTGGACTAGCGGGAGGGCAAGATACGCAGTATTTT

J: TRBJ2-2
V: TRBV11-3
D: TRBD2
size: NA
CDR3: CASSPRTSGSPTGELFF
DNA: TGTGCCAGCAGCCCCAGGACTAGCGGGAGCCCCACCGGGGAGCTGTTTTTT

J: TRBJ1-5
V: TRBV18
D: NA
size: NA
CDR3: CASSPVGTPLSNQPQHF
DNA: TGTGCCAGCTCACCAGTCGGGACGCCCCTTAGCAATCAGCCCCAGCATTTT

J: TRBJ1-5
V: TRBV19
D: NA
size: few
CDR3: CASSVRDPYSNQPQHF
DNA: TGTGCCAGTAGTGTGAGAGACCCTTATAGCAATCAGCCCCAGCATTTT

J: TRBJ2-6
V: TRBV7-3
D: NA
size: NA
CDR3: CASSPTAHSGANVLTF
DNA: TGTGCCAGCAGCCCGACAGCCCACTCTGGGGCCAACGTCCTGACTTTC

J: TRBJ1-2
V: TRBV12-3/TRBV12-4
D: TRBD1
size: few
CDR3: CASRTGTVNYGYTF
DNA: TGTGCCAGCAGGACCGGGACAGTGAACTATGGCTACACCTTC

J: TRBJ2-1
V: TRBV11-3
D: NA
size: NA
CDR3: CASSRGDSTYNEQFF
DNA: TGTGCCAGCAGCCGAGGGGACTCGACGTACAATGAGCAGTTCTTC

J: TRBJ2-7
V: TRBV12-3/TRBV12-4
D: TRBD1
size: few
CDR3: CASSPFGDRAYEQYF
DNA: TGTGCCAGCAGCCCCTTCGGGGACAGGGCCTACGAGCAGTACTTC

J: TRBJ2-1
V: TRBV20-1
D: TRBD2
size: many
CDR3: CSARVGTSGVNEQFF
DNA: TGCAGTGCTAGGGTCGGGACTAGCGGGGTCAATGAGCAGTTCTTC

J: TRBJ2-3
V: TRBV20-1
D: NA
size: few
CDR3: CSARRQNIAQDTQYF
DNA: TGCAGTGCTAGGCGACAGAATATCGCACAAGATACGCAGTATTTT

J: TRBJ2-2
V: TRBV6-5
D: TRBD2
size: few
CDR3: CASSYPLSGRDGELFF
DNA: TGTGCCAGCAGTTACCCTCTGAGCGGGAGGGACGGGGAGCTGTTTTTT

J: TRBJ1-3
V: TRBV25-1
D: NA
size: few
CDR3: CASSAFIPTASSGNTIYF
DNA: TGTGCCAGCAGTGCCTTTATCCCGACAGCTTCCTCTGGAAACACCATATATTTT

J: TRBJ2-1
V: TRBV7-3
D: TRBD2
size: few
CDR3: CASSLKGWASGSDEQFF
DNA: TGTGCCAGCAGCTTAAAGGGCTGGGCTAGCGGGAGCGATGAGCAGTTCTTC

J: TRBJ1-4
V: TRBV12-3/TRBV12-4
D: NA
size: few
CDR3: CASSFTGSSEKLFF
DNA: TGTGCCAGCAGTTTTACGGGTTCAAGTGAAAAACTGTTTTTT

J: TRBJ2-1
V: TRBV3-1
D: TRBD2
size: NA
CDR3: CASSQDLPVAGKQFF
DNA: TGTGCCAGCAGCCAAGATCTTCCGGTAGCGGGGAAGCAGTTCTTC

J: TRBJ2-2
V: TRBV7-9
D: NA
size: few
CDR3: CASSWGAGSAGELFF
DNA: TGTGCCAGCAGCTGGGGCGCGGGGTCCGCCGGGGAGCTGTTTTTT

J: TRBJ2-1
V: TRBV5-1
D: NA
size: few
CDR3: CASSFAGGAQQFF
DNA: TGCGCCAGCAGCTTCGCAGGTGGGGCGCAGCAGTTCTTC

J: TRBJ2-1
V: TRBV12-3/TRBV12-4
D: NA
size: NA
CDR3: CASTHGLAIYNEQFF
DNA: TGTGCCAGCACTCATGGGCTAGCGATCTACAATGAGCAGTTCTTC

J: TRBJ2-2
V: TRBV20-1
D: NA
size: NA
CDR3: CSANTRAEGTGELFF
DNA: TGCAGTGCTAACACGCGGGCGGAGGGGACCGGGGAGCTGTTTTTT

J: TRBJ2-3
V: TRBV20-1
D: NA
size: NA
CDR3: CSARLDTQYF
DNA: TGCAGTGCTAGATTAGATACGCAGTATTTT

J: TRBJ2-3
V: TRBV29-1
D: NA
size: many
CDR3: CSVGGRATDTQYF
DNA: TGCAGCGTTGGGGGTAGGGCCACAGATACGCAGTATTTT

J: TRBJ2-1
V: TRBV9
D: TRBD2
size: NA
CDR3: CASTPLAGRFYEQFF
DNA: TGTGCCAGCACCCCGCTAGCGGGAAGATTTTATGAGCAGTTCTTC

J: TRBJ1-2
V: TRBV7-9
D: NA
size: NA
CDR3: CASSPQGLYGYTF
DNA: TGTGCCAGCAGCCCTCAAGGGCTCTATGGCTACACCTTC

J: TRBJ2-1
V: TRBV4-1
D: TRBD2
size: NA
CDR3: CASTTSGSSSSYNEQFF
DNA: TGCGCCAGCACGACTAGCGGGAGTTCGAGCTCCTACAATGAGCAGTTCTTC

J: TRBJ2-1
V: TRBV29-1
D: NA
size: many
CDR3: CSVQEGAGNEQFF
DNA: TGCAGCGTACAGGAGGGGGCTGGCAATGAGCAGTTCTTC

J: TRBJ2-1
V: TRBV5-1
D: NA
size: NA
CDR3: CASRLAVEPNEQFF
DNA: TGCGCCAGCAGGTTAGCGGTGGAACCCAATGAGCAGTTCTTC

J: TRBJ2-5
V: TRBV29-1
D: NA
size: NA
CDR3: CSVVSSWETQYF
DNA: TGCAGCGTTGTATCCAGTTGGGAGACCCAGTACTTC

J: TRBJ2-3
V: TRBV4-2
D: TRBD1
size: few
CDR3: CASSQAGRGPTDTQYF
DNA: TGTGCCAGCAGCCAAGCAGGAAGGGGGCCCACAGATACGCAGTATTTT

J: TRBJ1-1
V: TRBV6-1
D: TRBD1
size: NA
CDR3: CASRVTGEGTEAFF
DNA: TGTGCCAGCAGGGTGACAGGGGAGGGGACTGAAGCTTTCTTT

J: TRBJ2-1
V: TRBV9
D: TRBD2
size: few
CDR3: CASSLEGLAAREQFF
DNA: TGTGCCAGCAGCCTTGAAGGACTAGCCGCGAGGGAGCAGTTCTTC

J: TRBJ2-5
V: TRBV5-1
D: TRBD2
size: NA
CDR3: CASSSLIGLAGETQYF
DNA: TGCGCCAGCAGCTCCTTAATTGGCCTAGCGGGGGAGACCCAGTACTTC

J: TRBJ1-1
V: TRBV27
D: NA
size: many
CDR3: CASSLGSEAFF
DNA: TGTGCCAGCAGCTTAGGGTCTGAAGCTTTCTTT

J: TRBJ2-3
V: TRBV4-1
D: TRBD2
size: many
CDR3: CASSQVAGPTQYF
DNA: TGCGCCAGCAGCCAAGTAGCGGGGCCGACGCAGTATTTT

J: TRBJ2-7
V: TRBV4-1
D: NA
size: NA
CDR3: CASSPFPAESSYEQYF
DNA: TGCGCCAGCAGCCCGTTCCCGGCGGAGAGCTCCTACGAGCAGTACTTC

J: TRBJ2-5
V: TRBV12-3/TRBV12-4
D: NA
size: many
CDR3: CASRPSLASGETQYF
DNA: TGTGCCAGCAGACCCAGCCTAGCGTCGGGGGAGACCCAGTACTTC

J: TRBJ2-6
V: TRBV29-1
D: NA
size: many
CDR3: CSVSTRTAGANVLTF
DNA: TGCAGCGTTTCAACCCGGACAGCTGGGGCCAACGTCCTGACTTTC

J: TRBJ2-7
V: TRBV5-1
D: TRBD1
size: many
CDR3: CASREWTGATLYEQYF
DNA: TGCGCCAGCAGGGAATGGACAGGGGCGACCCTCTACGAGCAGTACTTC

J: TRBJ1-2
V: TRBV5-1
D: NA
size: few
CDR3: CASSPDGGPGNGYTF
DNA: TGCGCCAGCAGCCCGGACGGAGGGCCAGGGAATGGCTACACCTTC

J: TRBJ2-3
V: TRBV3-1
D: NA
size: few
CDR3: CASSHRQVRSTDTQYF
DNA: TGTGCCAGCAGCCATCGACAGGTCCGGAGCACAGATACGCAGTATTTT

J: TRBJ1-2
V: TRBV25-1
D: NA
size: few
CDR3: CASSPRGNDYTF
DNA: TGTGCCAGCAGTCCTCGTGGGAATGACTACACCTTC

J: TRBJ2-7
V: TRBV4-1
D: TRBD2
size: NA
CDR3: CASSPLAGGPDRQYF
DNA: TGCGCCAGCAGCCCGTTGGCGGGAGGGCCTGACCGGCAGTACTTC